Here is one T cell receptor beta chain with its context. Its antigen is unidentified. The data stem from a study of T cell responses to AZD1222 COVID-19 vaccine. The method was immunoSEQ multiplex PCR; TCRdb's version includes in-frame clones alone and lacks a portion of them. The table has around 77,000 clones, 80% to 90% seen once. Overall study findings and caveats: A mostly white British donor set with more females was recruited, and clonal diversity was possibly underestimated.

Germline V gene data show CDR1 as LGHDT and CDR2 as YNNKEL (reference sequence). The CDR3 totals 16 residues. Losses at the gene ends were 0 bases for V and 4 bases for J; bases not matched to a gene: 9. Sample: peripheral blood, taken on day 0 of AZD1222 vaccination. This clonotype originated in an adult in good health. This chain uses TRBV3-1 (or the pseudogene TRBV3-2) with TRBJ2-7, with 7 nucleotides matching TRBD2. The CDR3 sequence is CASSQDGGRAPYEQYF. The CDR3 DNA reads as TGTGCCAGCAGCCAAGATGGAGGGAGGGCACCTTACGAGCAGTACTTC.